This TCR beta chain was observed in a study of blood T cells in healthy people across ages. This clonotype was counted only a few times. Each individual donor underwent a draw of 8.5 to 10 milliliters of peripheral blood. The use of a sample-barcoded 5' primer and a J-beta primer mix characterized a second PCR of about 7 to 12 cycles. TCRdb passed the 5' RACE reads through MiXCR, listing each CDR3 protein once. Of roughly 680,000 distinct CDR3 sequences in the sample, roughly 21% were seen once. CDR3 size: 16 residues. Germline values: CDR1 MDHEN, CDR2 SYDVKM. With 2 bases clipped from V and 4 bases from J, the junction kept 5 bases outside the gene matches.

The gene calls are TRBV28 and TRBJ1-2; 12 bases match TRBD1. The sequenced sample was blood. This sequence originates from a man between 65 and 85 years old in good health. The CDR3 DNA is TGTGCCAGCAGTTTAAGGGGGACAGGGGGCGGCTATGGCTACACCTTC. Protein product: CASSLRGTGGGYGYTF.